One and the same sample provided the 17 T cell receptor beta chains below, sequenced in a study of tumor-infiltrating lymphocytes in oesophageal squamous cell carcinoma. TCRdb re-analysed the PCR reads in MiXCR, keeping a single row per CDR3 protein. The data contain fewer than 15,000 distinct CDR3 sequences, 51% of them singletons. Material for sequencing was blood. The receptors were gathered from a female donor with esophageal squamous cell carcinoma.

V and J are TRBV6-2 or TRBV6-3 and TRBJ2-6; D unclear. V was pared by 6 bases and J by 0 bases, with 9 bases between. This CDR3 contains 15 residues. CDR1 is MNHEY and CDR2 is SVGEGT in the germline V gene. CDR3: CASRRSLSGANVLTF. Written as DNA, the CDR3 is TGTGCCAGCAGACGGAGCCTCTCTGGGGCCAACGTCCTGACTTTC.

This chain's CDR3 is CASSSRGASGGPYEQYF. The DNA of the CDR3 is TGTGCCAGCAGCTCCAGAGGGGCTAGCGGGGGCCCCTACGAGCAGTACTTC. The rearrangement links TRBV3-1 to TRBJ2-1, with 10 positions matching TRBD2. The better agreement between TRBJ2-7 and the DNA end casts doubt on the J call. Looked up from germline, CDR1 is LGHDT and CDR2 is YNNKEL (reference sequence). The CDR3 runs 17 residues.

In this sample, this clonotype is medium-sized. It may be a read error: a sequence one base away is much more abundant. The J gene is TRBJ2-7, the V gene TRBV5-6; D call uncertain. Germline V gene sequence: CDR1 SGHDT, CDR2 YYEEEE. The germline V and J ends were trimmed by 0 bases and 7 bases, with 17 bases remaining between them. The CDR3 is 15 residues long. The CDR3 DNA reads TGTGCCAGCAGCTTGGCCTGGGTAACACGCGATGAGCAGTACTTC. Its protein is CASSLAWVTRDEQYF.

This clonotype is judged medium-sized. The J gene is TRBJ2-7, the V gene TRBV6-1; D is undetermined. Germline CDR1 reads MNHNS; CDR2 reads SASEGT. This CDR3 contains 13 residues. Trimming pared 5 bases from V and 1 base from J, leaving 9 bases between. CDR3 residues: CASSYSVSYEQYF. In nucleotides, the CDR3 is TGTGCCAGCAGTTACAGCGTATCCTACGAGCAGTACTTC.

The CDR3 reads CASSLVGLDFSGANVLTF. DNA of the CDR3: TGTGCCAGCAGCTTAGTGGGGCTAGACTTCTCTGGGGCCAACGTCCTGACTTTC. The chain uses TRBV7-8 and TRBJ2-6, with a tentative D call TRBD1 (5 bases). V lost 1 base and J lost 0, with 13 bases in between. The CDR3 is 18 residues long. Germline V gene lookup returns CDR1 SGHVS and CDR2 FQNEAQ.

J is TRBJ2-1 and V is TRBV4-1; 12 bases agree with TRBD2. The J call may be incorrect, as the DNA end agrees better with TRBJ2-7. Per germline, CDR1 MGHRA and CDR2 YSYEKL. The CDR3 extends over 17 amino acids. In nucleotides, the CDR3 is TGCGCCAGCAGCCAAGATAAGGCTAGCGGGGGGGGCTACGAGCAGTACTTC. As protein: CASSQDKASGGGYEQYF.

The chain is built from TRBV7-6 and TRBJ1-1; D not resolved. Trimming stripped 5 bases from V and 4 bases from J, with 17 bases between. The CDR3 loop spans 15 amino acids. Germline-derived CDR1 and CDR2 are SGHVS and FNYEAQ. The CDR3 nucleotides are TGTGCCAGCAGCGGCGCAGGTTGGGAGATCACTGAAGCTTTCTTT. It codes for CASSGAGWEITEAFF.

CDR3 DNA sequence: TGTGCCAGCAGCCCAGGGTCTAGCGGGAGCTGTGAGCAGTACTTC. Translating gives CASSPGSSGSCEQYF. The genes are TRBV7-2 and TRBJ2-5; TRBD2 matches at 10 bases. Germline CDR1 and CDR2: SGHTA and FQGNSA. The CDR3 has 15 residues. After removal of 5 bases from V and 11 bases from J, the junction contained 14 bases not matched to a gene.

This clonotype appeared many times. One base away lies a much larger clone, so this may be a sequencing read error. The J gene is TRBJ2-1, the V gene TRBV5-4; unclear D gene. The J call may be wrong; the DNA end is better matched by TRBJ2-7. The length of the CDR3 is 12 residues. The germline V gene has CDR1 SGHNT and CDR2 YYREEE (reference sequence). DNA for the CDR3: TGTGCCAGCAGCTTAGATTCTAATGAGCAGTACTTC. Translated, it gives CASSLDSNEQYF.

This clonotype was detected many times. This chain joins TRBV5-1 and TRBJ2-1; 11 bases fit TRBD2. This CDR3 is 16 amino acids long. Germline V gene sequence: CDR1 SGHRS, CDR2 YFSETQ. V lost 2 bases and J lost 1; bases outside the gene matches: 2. CDR3 sequence reads: CASSFLAGGSYNEQFF. DNA of the CDR3: TGCGCCAGCAGCTTCCTAGCGGGGGGTTCCTACAATGAGCAGTTCTTC.

This clonotype was counted between two and nine times. V and J are TRBV7-6 and TRBJ2-1, with D perhaps given as TRBD1 or TRBD2 (5 bases each). Matching the DNA end better, TRBJ2-5 makes the J call doubtful. The germline V gene has CDR1 SGHVS and CDR2 FNYEAQ. The CDR3 sequence is 14 residues long. DNA for the CDR3: TGTGCCAGCAGCTTGAGGGACGGCGGAGAGACCCAGTACTTC. Protein product: CASSLRDGGETQYF.

V is TRBV30 and J is TRBJ2-3, with 9 nucleotides matching TRBD1. Germline trimming cut 1 base from V and 3 bases from J; bases unmatched to any gene: 2. The germline V gene has CDR1 GTSNPN and CDR2 SVGIG (reference sequence). The CDR3 sequence is 14 residues long. The CDR3 loop reads CAWSDRGRTDTQYF. The CDR3 coding sequence is TGTGCCTGGAGTGACAGGGGGCGAACAGATACGCAGTATTTT.

As to this clonotype: A read error is possible here, since a much larger clone lies one base away. V is TRBV18 and J is TRBJ2-7; 9 bases fit TRBD2. CDR1 is KGHSH and CDR2 is LQKENI in the germline V gene. This CDR3 region has 15 residues. J was trimmed by 7 bases and V by 2 bases; bases with no gene match: 9. The CDR3 nucleotides are TGTGCCAGCTCACCAGGGACTAGCACGGGTAATGAGCAGTACTTC. It specifies CASSPGTSTGNEQYF.

The chain carries TRBV7-2 and TRBJ2-3, with 10 bases lining up with TRBD1. This CDR3 has 16 residues. Germline V lookup: CDR1 SGHTA, CDR2 FQGNSA. V lost 0 bases, J lost 1 base, and 1 base stayed unmatched. CDR3 bases: TGTGCCAGCAGCTTAGCGGGGACAGGGGGCACAGATACGCAGTATTTT. Protein product: CASSLAGTGGTDTQYF.

The rearrangement joins TRBV7-6 to TRBJ2-3, with 8 bases lining up with TRBD2. Germline CDR1 SGHVS, CDR2 FNYEAQ. The CDR3 sequence is 15 residues long. J lost 0 bases, V lost 5 bases, and 4 bases had no gene match. CDR3 in DNA: TGTGCCAGCAGCCAGGGACTAGTCAGCACAGATACGCAGTATTTT. It is translated as CASSQGLVSTDTQYF. Full variable domain (missing parts from reference TRBV7-6 and TRBJ2-3): GAGVSQSPRYKVTKRGQDVALRCDPISGHVSLYWYRQALGQGPEFLTYFNYEAQQDKSGLPNDRFSAERPEGSISTLTIQRTEQRDSAMYRCASSQGLVSTDTQYFGPGTRLTVL.

The sample holds a few counts of this clonotype. The chain joins TRBV7-8 to TRBJ2-7; 9 nucleotides line up with TRBD1. Trimming cost V 1 base and J 4 bases; bases outside gene matches: 8. The germline CDR1 and CDR2 sequences are SGHVS and FQNEAQ. The CDR3 contains 16 residues. CDR3 region: CASSLEALDRGYEQYF. The CDR3 nucleotides read TGTGCCAGCAGCTTAGAAGCCTTGGACAGGGGTTACGAGCAGTACTTC.

This clonotype has at least ten counts. The V gene is TRBV4-2, the J gene TRBJ2-3; 7 bases map to TRBD2. V trimming: 6 bases; J trimming: 6 bases; junction bases outside the gene matches: 9. CDR1 and CDR2 from the germline V gene are LGHNA and YNFKEQ. This CDR3 comprises 14 residues. The CDR3 region is CASRRGTAADTQYF. The CDR3 nucleotides are TGTGCCAGCAGGCGGGGGACCGCGGCGGATACGCAGTATTTT.